These 15 T cell receptor beta chains came from one sample sequenced in a study of blood T cell repertoires in COVID-19. Sequencing was performed with immunoSEQ multiplex PCR; in TCRdb, only in-frame clones are kept and a portion is missing. Among more than 300,000 clones, about 88% were seen once, and the ten largest hold 7% to 8%. Sequencing was performed on peripheral blood. These receptors came from a woman aged 70-85 years with COVID-19, enrolled during active disease.

The V gene is TRBV18, the J gene TRBJ1-5; D might be TRBD1 (5 bases). The CDR3 contains 16 residues. V lost 6 bases, J lost 0 bases, and 15 bases lay in between. CDR1 is KGHSH, CDR2 LQKENI, per germline. The CDR3 protein is CASSIYGANSNQPQHF. For the CDR3, the DNA is TGTGCCAGCTCGATCTATGGGGCGAATAGCAATCAGCCCCAGCATTTT. Looking up the rest from reference TRBV18 and TRBJ1-5 gives the full variable domain: NAGVMQNPRHLVRRRGQEARLRCSPMKGHSHVYWYRQLPEEGLKFMVYLQKENIIDESGMPKERFSAEFPKEGPSILRIQQVVRGDSAAYFCASSIYGANSNQPQHFGDGTRLSIL.

The chain carries TRBV5-1 and TRBJ1-3; no clear D. V lost 4 bases and J 0 bases, leaving 8 bases between the germline ends. The CDR3 spans 14 residues. Germline V gene sequence: CDR1 SGHRS, CDR2 YFSETQ. DNA of the CDR3: TGCGCCAGCAGCAACGGGAACTCTGGAAACACCATATATTTT. Protein: CASSNGNSGNTIYF. Full variable domain (missing parts from reference TRBV5-1 and TRBJ1-3): KAGVTQTPRYLIKTRGQQVTLSCSPISGHRSVSWYQQTPGQGLQFLFEYFSETQRNKGNFPGRFSGRQFSNSRSEMNVSTLELGDSALYLCASSNGNSGNTIYFGEGSWLTVV.

This sequence joins TRBV28 and TRBJ1-1; perhaps TRBD1 as D (5 bases). Germline CDR1 MDHEN, CDR2 SYDVKM. With 6 bases removed from V and 5 bases from J, the gap between germline ends came to 10 bases. There are 12 residues in the CDR3. CDR3 protein: CASSSGGTEAFF. The CDR3 coding sequence is TGTGCCAGCAGCAGCGGGGGGACTGAAGCTTTCTTT.

The rearrangement joins TRBV9 to TRBJ2-5; D possibly corresponds to TRBD2 (6 bases). With 4 bases removed from V and 5 bases from J, the gap between germline ends came to 21 bases. The CDR3 loop spans 16 amino acids. CDR1 is SGDLS, CDR2 YYNGEE, per germline. The CDR3 sequence: CASSLLEGRGGETQYF. In nucleotides, the CDR3 is TGTGCCAGCAGCCTCCTAGAGGGGCGGGGCGGGGAGACCCAGTACTTC.

The rearrangement joins TRBV6-5 to TRBJ1-2; TRBD1 agrees at 7 bases. V gave up 8 bases and J gave up 3 bases; unmatched junction bases: 9. Germline V gene sequence: CDR1 MNHEY, CDR2 SVGAGI. This CDR3 contains 14 residues. The CDR3 here is CASESTGWHYGYTF. DNA of the CDR3: TGTGCCAGCGAATCGACAGGGTGGCACTATGGCTACACCTTC.

This clone was observed a single time. This rearrangement joins TRBV5-6 to TRBJ1-5; D perhaps matches TRBD1 (5 bases). Germline CDR1 and CDR2: SGHDT and YYEEEE. Trimming cost V 1 base and J 5 bases, with 10 bases left between them. This CDR3 contains 14 residues. CDR3 nucleotide sequence: TGTGCCAGCAGCTTGCAGGGCCCATATCAGCCCCAGCATTTT. Its translation is CASSLQGPYQPQHF.

For the CDR3, the DNA is TGTGCCAGCAGCTTACTCCCTAGATACAATGAGCAGTTCTTC. Encoded protein: CASSLLPRYNEQFF. The V and J genes are TRBV7-3 and TRBJ2-1; no firm D call. The ends were cut back, 2 bases at V and 4 bases at J, with 9 bases in the middle. Germline V CDR1 and CDR2: SGHTA, FQGTGA. The CDR3 runs to 14 residues.

The rearrangement uses TRBV27 and TRBJ2-5; 8 bases line up with TRBD2. The V and J ends lost 5 bases and 3 bases, in that order; junction bases with no gene match: 5. This CDR3 region has 14 residues. Per germline, CDR1 MNHEY and CDR2 SMNVEV (reference sequence). Here the CDR3 reads CASSNGAGEETQYF. CDR3 coding DNA: TGTGCCAGCAGTAACGGAGCGGGGGAAGAGACCCAGTACTTC.

The chain carries TRBV10-3 and TRBJ1-5; TRBD1 matches at 10 bases. This CDR3 spans 14 amino acids. Germline-derived CDR1 and CDR2 are ENHRY and SYGVKD. V shed 5 bases, J shed 6 bases, and the junction held 4 bases outside the gene matches. CDR3: CAISPDRGTQPQHF. CDR3 coding DNA: TGTGCCATCAGTCCGGACAGGGGGACTCAGCCCCAGCATTTT.

The chain carries TRBV9 and TRBJ1-2; 7 bases line up with TRBD1. The CDR3 contains 15 residues. J was trimmed by 4 bases and V by 0 bases; bases with no gene match: 6. Germline values: CDR1 SGDLS, CDR2 YYNGEE. CDR3: CASSVGRQGSYGYTF. The CDR3 DNA reads as TGTGCCAGCAGCGTAGGGAGACAGGGAAGCTATGGCTACACCTTC.

This clone was observed a single time. The chain employs TRBV4-3 and TRBJ1-3; D might be TRBD1 (5 bases). CDR3 length: 16 amino acids. V was clipped by 0 bases and J by 0 bases, with 9 bases between them. The V gene's germline CDR1 is LGHNA and CDR2 YSLEER. CDR3 DNA: TGCGCCAGCAGCCAAGAGGCCAGGGCCTCTGGAAACACCATATATTTT. It codes for CASSQEARASGNTIYF.

The chain links TRBV5-6 to TRBJ1-1; 7 bases are shared with TRBD1. The CDR3 is 16 residues long. Unmatched junction bases numbered 10, after V lost 2 bases and J lost 3 bases. CDR1 and CDR2 from the germline V gene are SGHDT and YYEEEE. The CDR3 sequence: CASSFRQGGVYTEAFF. The CDR3 DNA follows: TGTGCCAGCAGCTTCCGACAGGGCGGGGTGTACACTGAAGCTTTCTTT.

This chain links TRBV4-3 with TRBJ2-2; 10 nucleotides align to TRBD1. Germline assignment: CDR1 LGHNA and CDR2 YSLEER. This CDR3 has 16 amino acids. Losses at the gene ends were 1 base for V and 5 bases for J; bases not matched to a gene: 4. Here the CDR3 DNA reads TGCGCCAGCAGCCAAGTCGACAGGGGGCGTACCGGGGAGCTGTTTTTT. Amino acids: CASSQVDRGRTGELFF.

The V call is TRBV27, the J call TRBJ1-1; D is possibly TRBD1 (5 bases). V lost 5 bases and J 0 bases, leaving 7 bases between the germline ends. Looked up from germline, CDR1 is MNHEY and CDR2 is SMNVEV (reference sequence). The CDR3 is made up of 13 amino acids. The DNA for the CDR3 is TGTGCCAGCAGTCGACAGCTGAACACTGAAGCTTTCTTT. Its protein is CASSRQLNTEAFF.

The chain combines TRBV5-4 with TRBJ1-2; the match to TRBD1 covers 12 bases. J was trimmed by 0 bases and V by 0 bases; bases with no gene match: 6. CDR3 length: 18 residues. Germline CDR1 reads SGHNT; CDR2 reads YYREEE (reference sequence). The DNA for the CDR3 is TGTGCCAGCAGCTTGGAAGGGACAGGGGGCCTATCTAACTATGGCTACACCTTC. Translating gives CASSLEGTGGLSNYGYTF.